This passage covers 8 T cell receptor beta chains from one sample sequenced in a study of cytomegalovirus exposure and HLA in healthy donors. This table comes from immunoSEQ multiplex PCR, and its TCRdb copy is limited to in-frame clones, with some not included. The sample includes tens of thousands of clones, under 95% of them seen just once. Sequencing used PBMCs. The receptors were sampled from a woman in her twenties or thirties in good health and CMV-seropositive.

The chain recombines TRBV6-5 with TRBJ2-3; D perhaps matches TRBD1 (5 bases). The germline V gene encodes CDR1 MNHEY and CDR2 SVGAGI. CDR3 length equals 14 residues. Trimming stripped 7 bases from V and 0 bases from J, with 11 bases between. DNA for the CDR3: TGTGCCAGCAAGCAGGGCGCTAGCACAGATACGCAGTATTTT. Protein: CASKQGASTDTQYF.

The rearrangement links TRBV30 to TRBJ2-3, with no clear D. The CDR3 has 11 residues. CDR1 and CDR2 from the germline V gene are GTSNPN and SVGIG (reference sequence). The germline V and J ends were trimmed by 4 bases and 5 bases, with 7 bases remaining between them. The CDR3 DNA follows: TGTGCCTGGATTACCGGAGATACGCAGTATTTT. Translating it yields CAWITGDTQYF.

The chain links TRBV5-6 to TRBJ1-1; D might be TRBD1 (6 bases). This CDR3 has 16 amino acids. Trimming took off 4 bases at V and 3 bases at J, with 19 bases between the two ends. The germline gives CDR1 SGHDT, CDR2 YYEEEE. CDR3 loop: CASSNTGFVMDTEAFF. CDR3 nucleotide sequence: TGTGCCAGCAGCAACACAGGGTTTGTTATGGACACTGAAGCTTTCTTT.

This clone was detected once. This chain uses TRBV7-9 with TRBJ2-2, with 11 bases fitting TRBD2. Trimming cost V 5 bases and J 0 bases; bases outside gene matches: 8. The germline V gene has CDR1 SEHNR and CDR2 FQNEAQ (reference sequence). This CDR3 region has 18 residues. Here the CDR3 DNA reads TGTGCCAGCAGCCTCGTCCGTAGCGGGAGGGCGAACACCGGGGAGCTGTTTTTT. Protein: CASSLVRSGRANTGELFF.

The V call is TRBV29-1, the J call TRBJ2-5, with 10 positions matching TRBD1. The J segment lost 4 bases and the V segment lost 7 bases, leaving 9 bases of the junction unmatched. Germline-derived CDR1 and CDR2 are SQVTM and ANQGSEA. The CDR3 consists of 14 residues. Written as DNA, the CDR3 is TGCAGCGCATCAACGGACAGGGGGGGAGAGACCCAGTACTTC. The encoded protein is CSASTDRGGETQYF.

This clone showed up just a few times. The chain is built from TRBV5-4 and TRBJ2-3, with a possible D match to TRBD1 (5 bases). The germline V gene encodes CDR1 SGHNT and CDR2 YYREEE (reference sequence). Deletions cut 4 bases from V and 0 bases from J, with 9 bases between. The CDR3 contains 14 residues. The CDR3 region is CASSTHRSTDTQYF. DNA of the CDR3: TGTGCCAGCAGCACCCACAGGAGCACAGATACGCAGTATTTT.

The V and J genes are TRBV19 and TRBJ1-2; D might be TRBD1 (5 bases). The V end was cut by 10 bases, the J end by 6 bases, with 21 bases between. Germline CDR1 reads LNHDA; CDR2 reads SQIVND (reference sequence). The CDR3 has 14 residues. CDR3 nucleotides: TGTGCCACGGCTATAAGGGGCGTAAATAATGGCTACACCTTC. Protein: CATAIRGVNNGYTF.

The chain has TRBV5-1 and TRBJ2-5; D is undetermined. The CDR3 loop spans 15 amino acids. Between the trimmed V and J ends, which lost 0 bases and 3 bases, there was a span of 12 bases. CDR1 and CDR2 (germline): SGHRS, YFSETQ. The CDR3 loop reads CASSLGFRVKETQYF. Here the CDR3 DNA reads TGCGCCAGCAGCTTGGGGTTCCGGGTAAAAGAGACCCAGTACTTC. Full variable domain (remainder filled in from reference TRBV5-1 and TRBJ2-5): KAGVTQTPRYLIKTRGQQVTLSCSPISGHRSVSWYQQTPGQGLQFLFEYFSETQRNKGNFPGRFSGRQFSNSRSEMNVSTLELGDSALYLCASSLGFRVKETQYFGPGTRLLVL.